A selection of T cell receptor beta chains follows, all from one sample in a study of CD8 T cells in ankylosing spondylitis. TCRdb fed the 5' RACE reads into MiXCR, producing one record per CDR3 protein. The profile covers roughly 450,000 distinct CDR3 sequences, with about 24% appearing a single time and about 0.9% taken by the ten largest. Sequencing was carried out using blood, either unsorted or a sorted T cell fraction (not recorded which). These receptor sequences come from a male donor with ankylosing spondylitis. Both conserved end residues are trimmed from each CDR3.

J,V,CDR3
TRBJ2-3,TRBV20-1,SARAGFTDTQY
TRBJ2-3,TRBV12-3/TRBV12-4,ASSLRQGATNTQY
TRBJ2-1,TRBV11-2,ASSLDPGARSGEQF
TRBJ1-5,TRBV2,ASIGRDQPQH
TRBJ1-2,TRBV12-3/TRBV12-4,ASSTHPSGTGYT
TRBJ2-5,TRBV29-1,SGWAQETQY
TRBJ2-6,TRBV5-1,ASSLGGTGANVLT
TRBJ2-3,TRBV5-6,ASSLGLSWDTQY
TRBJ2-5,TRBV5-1,ASTRLPGTNFRIQETQY
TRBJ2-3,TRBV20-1,SARDALAGRDTQY
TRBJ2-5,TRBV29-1,SVEDFRGPPTGETQY
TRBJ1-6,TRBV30,ASRGPNSPLH
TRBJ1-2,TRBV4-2,ASSQDGYGYT
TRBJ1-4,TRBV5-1,ASSLARGSGEKLF
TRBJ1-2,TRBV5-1,ASSATGQGRTNYGYT
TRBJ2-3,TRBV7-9,ASSPRLITDTQY
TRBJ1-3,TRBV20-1,SARDWSRGKSGNTIY
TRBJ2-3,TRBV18,ASSPPVAGASDTQY
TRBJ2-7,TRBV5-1,ASSSDIYEQY
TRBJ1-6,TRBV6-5,ASSYAGGGLNSPLH
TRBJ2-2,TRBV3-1,ASSQGKAHYTGELF
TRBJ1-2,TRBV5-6,ASSAGLNGGYT
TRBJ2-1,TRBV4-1,ASSQDLRASYNEQF
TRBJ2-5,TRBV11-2,ASSLDGMTSGYQETQY
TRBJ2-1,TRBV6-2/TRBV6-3,ASSRDMIDNEQF
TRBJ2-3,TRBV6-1,ASSEALGGRARDTQY
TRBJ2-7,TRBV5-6,ASSPTPDYEQY
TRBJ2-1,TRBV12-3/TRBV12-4,ASSLFASGTSYNEQF
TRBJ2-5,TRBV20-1,SARGSYQETQY
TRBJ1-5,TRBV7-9,ASSLVTGYSNQPQH
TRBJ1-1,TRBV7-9,ASSLTGIPLEAF
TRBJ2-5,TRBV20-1,SARGLGPQETQY